This T cell receptor (beta chain) came from a study of T-cell reconstitution after alpha-beta-depleted transplantation in children. CDR1 is SNHLY, CDR2 FYNNEI, per germline. V lost 3 bases and J 6 bases, leaving 9 bases between the germline ends. The CDR3 consists of 12 residues. For TCRbeta, the library was prepared with unique molecular identifiers. TCRdb re-called the PCR reads through MiXCR, storing one row per CDR3 protein. The sample gives about 900,000 distinct CDR3 sequences, 25% to 30% of which show up once; approximately 30% is in the top ten. V and J are TRBV2 and TRBJ2-7, with D maybe TRBD2 (5 bases). This receptor was taken from a boy younger than two who had a stem cell transplant for SCID, so the T cells may come from the graft donor. Sample: PBMCs, mostly from graft donor cells, taken 360 days after TCRalphabeta/CD19-depleted stem cell transplant. CDR3 sequence reads: CASSDELAEQYF. CDR3 bases: TGTGCCAGCAGTGATGAGCTAGCCGAGCAGTACTTC.